This T cell receptor beta chain is from a study of patients and donors after allogeneic stem cell transplantation. The CDR3 covers 14 residues. The J segment lost 5 bases and the V segment lost 6 bases, leaving 4 bases of the junction unmatched. Germline V gene sequence: CDR1 MNHNS, CDR2 SASEGT. One entry per CDR3 protein, called by TCRdb with MiXCR from the RT-PCR reads. The repertoire holds about a million distinct CDR3 sequences, with roughly 18% as singletons. This clonotype was counted only a few times. The sequenced sample consisted of blood, either unsorted or a sorted T cell fraction (not recorded which). This chain joins TRBV6-1 and TRBJ1-6; 7 bases are a match to TRBD1. The source is a human donor who was either an allogeneic HSCT recipient or a stem cell or donor lymphocyte infusion donor (not recorded which). It is not recorded whose cells these are; they may come from a transplant donor. CDR3 region: CASSQTGNNSPLHF. The CDR3 nucleotides read TGTGCCAGCAGCCAGACAGGGAATAATTCACCCCTCCACTTT.